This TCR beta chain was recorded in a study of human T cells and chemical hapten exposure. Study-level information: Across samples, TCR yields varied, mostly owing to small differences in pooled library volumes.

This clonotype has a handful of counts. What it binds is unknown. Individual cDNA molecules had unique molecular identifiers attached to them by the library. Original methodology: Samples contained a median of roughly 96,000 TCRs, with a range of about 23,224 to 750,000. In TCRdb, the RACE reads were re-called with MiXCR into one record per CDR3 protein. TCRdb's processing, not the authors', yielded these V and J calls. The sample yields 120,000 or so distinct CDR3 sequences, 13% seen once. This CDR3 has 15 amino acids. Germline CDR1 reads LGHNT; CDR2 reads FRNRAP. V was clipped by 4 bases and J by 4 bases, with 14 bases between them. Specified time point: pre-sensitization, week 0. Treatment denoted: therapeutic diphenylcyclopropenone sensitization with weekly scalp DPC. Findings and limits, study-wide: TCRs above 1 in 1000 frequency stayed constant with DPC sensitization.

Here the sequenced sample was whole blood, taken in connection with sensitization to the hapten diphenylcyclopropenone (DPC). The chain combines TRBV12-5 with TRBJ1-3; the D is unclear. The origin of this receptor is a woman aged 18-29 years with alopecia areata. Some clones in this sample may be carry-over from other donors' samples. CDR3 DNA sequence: TGTGCTAGTGGTTCCCCCCTAGGGTACGGAAACACCATATATTTT. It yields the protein CASGSPLGYGNTIYF.